The source of this T cell receptor (beta chain) is a study of human T cells and chemical hapten exposure. TCRdb re-called the RACE reads through MiXCR, storing one row per CDR3 protein. Here the sample spans 300,000 to 350,000 distinct CDR3 sequences, approximately 6.3% being singletons. This clonotype came up a few times. Its antigen is not known. Study-level results: There was no change with DPC sensitization in TCRs above 1 in 1000 frequency.

CDR3 length: 14 amino acids. V was shortened by 0 bases and J by 2 bases, with 7 bases between the two germline ends. The germline gives CDR1 SGDLS, CDR2 YYNGEE. Time point given: patch test 1, 2 weeks after DPC sensitization. Described treatment: therapeutic diphenylcyclopropenone sensitization with weekly scalp DPC. The V and J genes are TRBV9 and TRBJ2-3; no reliable D call. The specimen was whole blood, collected in connection with sensitization to the hapten diphenylcyclopropenone (DPC). This TCR was recovered from a woman between 18 and 29 years old with alopecia areata. Some clones in this sample may be carry-over from other donors' samples. This CDR3 is CASSVDDLTDTQYF. CDR3 sequence (DNA): TGTGCCAGCAGCGTAGACGATCTCACAGATACGCAGTATTTT.